These T cell receptor beta chains were read from a single sample in a study of cytomegalovirus exposure and HLA in healthy donors. TCRdb keeps only in-frame clones here, not all; method: immunoSEQ multiplex PCR. The table lists around 98,000 clones, 80% to 90% of them singletons. Sequenced sample: PBMCs. All receptors derive from a man in his forties in good health and CMV-seronegative. Both conserved end residues are part of each CDR3. The D gene is left open where the match is weak. Clone sizes are given selectively: once, few, many, or a class where the clone is expanded.

>NA|NA|TRBV18|TRBJ2-2
CASSRSTGELFF
TGTGCCAGCTCCCGGAGTACCGGGGAGCTGTTTTTT
>few|NA|TRBV2|TRBJ2-5
CASILSRIGTQYF
TGTGCCAGCATACTGTCACGAATTGGGACCCAGTACTTC
>NA|TRBD2|TRBV29-1|TRBJ2-1
CSVVARGSSYNEQFF
TGCAGCGTTGTAGCGCGGGGGAGCTCCTACAATGAGCAGTTCTTC
>NA|NA|TRBV5-6|TRBJ1-2
CATKTGGGNYGYTF
TGTGCCACCAAAACTGGGGGCGGAAACTATGGCTACACCTTC
>NA|NA|TRBV10-3|TRBJ1-6
CAISELGQRYNSPLHF
TGTGCCATCAGTGAGTTGGGACAAAGGTATAATTCACCCCTCCACTTT
>NA|NA|TRBV6-1|TRBJ2-7
CASSEMEYPSYEQYF
TGTGCCAGCAGTGAGATGGAGTATCCATCCTACGAGCAGTACTTC
>NA|TRBD1|TRBV2|TRBJ1-6
CASSEDDRGSPLHF
TGTGCCAGCAGTGAAGACGACAGGGGCTCACCCCTCCACTTT
>NA|NA|TRBV28|TRBJ2-7
CASSSARLWRGLSYEQYF
TGTGCCAGCAGTTCCGCCCGCCTTTGGCGGGGGCTATCCTACGAGCAGTACTTC
>NA|NA|TRBV7-8|TRBJ2-1
CASSPSRGLVTIYNEQFF
TGTGCCAGCAGCCCTTCTAGGGGTTTGGTTACCATCTACAATGAGCAGTTCTTC
>few|TRBD2|TRBV29-1|TRBJ2-3
CSVLTSLSTDTQYF
TGCAGCGTCCTGACTAGCCTGAGCACAGATACGCAGTATTTT
>NA|NA|TRBV28|TRBJ2-5
CASSLGSLGQSETQYF
TGTGCCAGCAGTTTAGGCAGCCTAGGTCAGAGCGAGACCCAGTACTTC
>NA|TRBD1|TRBV27|TRBJ2-2
CASSLKTGRNTGELFF
TGTGCCAGCAGTTTGAAGACAGGGAGGAACACCGGGGAGCTGTTTTTT
>NA|TRBD1|TRBV10-3|TRBJ2-2
CATRIQGGTGELFF
TGTGCCACTAGGATACAGGGGGGCACCGGGGAGCTGTTTTTT
>NA|NA|TRBV30|TRBJ2-5
CAWRSTQIGTQYF
TGTGCCTGGAGATCGACTCAAATTGGGACCCAGTACTTC
>NA|NA|TRBV9|TRBJ1-3
CASSEARSGSGNTIYF
TGTGCCAGCAGCGAGGCTAGAAGTGGCTCTGGAAACACCATATATTTT
>once|NA|TRBV15|TRBJ2-2
CATIPYGGRDTGELFF
TGTGCCACCATCCCCTATGGAGGGCGGGACACCGGGGAGCTGTTTTTT
>NA|TRBD2|TRBV10-2|TRBJ2-1
CATRGGGPGNEQFF
TGCGCCACGAGAGGCGGGGGGCCAGGCAATGAGCAGTTCTTC
>once|NA|TRBV19|TRBJ2-1
CASSIWDSHEQFF
TGTGCCAGTAGTATTTGGGACTCCCATGAGCAGTTCTTC
>NA|NA|TRBV19|TRBJ2-3
CASSRGHTDTQYF
TGTGCCAGTAGTAGAGGACACACAGATACGCAGTATTTT
>NA|NA|TRBV7-8|TRBJ2-2
CASIQGTGELFF
TGTGCCAGCATACAGGGAACCGGGGAGCTGTTTTTT
>NA|TRBD1|TRBV5-8|TRBJ1-5
CASSLGQGARSNQPQHF
TGTGCCAGCAGCTTGGGACAGGGGGCCAGAAGCAATCAGCCCCAGCATTTT
>NA|NA|TRBV7-9|TRBJ1-1
CASSSPGVQPNTEAFF
TGTGCCAGCAGCTCCCCCGGGGTCCAGCCGAACACTGAAGCTTTCTTT
>once|NA|TRBV19|TRBJ1-5
CASSIGGGSNQPQHF
TGTGCCAGTAGTATTGGGGGGGGGAGCAATCAGCCCCAGCATTTT
>NA|TRBD1|TRBV19|TRBJ1-5
CASSIRGGQRFHSNQPQHF
TGTGCCAGTAGTATCCGGGGGGGACAGAGGTTCCATAGCAATCAGCCCCAGCATTTT
>NA|TRBD1|TRBV27|TRBJ1-2
CASSFGQAAYGYTF
TGTGCCAGCAGTTTCGGACAGGCGGCCTATGGCTACACCTTC
>NA|TRBD1|TRBV19|TRBJ1-5
CASAPFVRGQAQSQPQHF
TGTGCCAGCGCCCCATTTGTTCGTGGACAGGCCCAGAGCCAGCCCCAGCATTTT
>NA|NA|TRBV30|TRBJ1-2
CAWSVLGGGDYTF
TGTGCCTGGAGTGTACTGGGCGGGGGGGACTACACCTTC
>NA|TRBD2|TRBV7-2|TRBJ2-7
CASSSSSGNYEQYF
TGTGCCAGCAGCTCCTCTAGCGGAAACTACGAGCAGTACTTC
>NA|TRBD1|TRBV5-1|TRBJ2-5
CASSGGTGFQETQYF
TGCGCCAGCAGCGGGGGGACAGGGTTTCAAGAGACCCAGTACTTC
>NA|TRBD2|TRBV19|TRBJ2-5
CASSIYTSGGPYQETQYF
TGTGCCAGTAGTATTTACACTAGCGGGGGCCCGTACCAAGAGACCCAGTACTTC
>few|NA|TRBV30|TRBJ2-7
CAWNPGTSYEQYF
TGTGCCTGGAATCCCGGTACTTCCTACGAGCAGTACTTC
>NA|NA|TRBV27|TRBJ2-5
CASSRGGREQYF
TGTGCCAGCAGCAGGGGCGGTAGGGAGCAGTACTTC
>NA|NA|TRBV18|TRBJ1-1
CASSPSGATTRTEAFF
TGTGCCAGCTCACCAAGTGGTGCGACTACGAGGACTGAAGCTTTCTTT
>NA|TRBD1|TRBV11-2|TRBJ2-7
CASSIGAGGSLEQYF
TGTGCCAGCAGCATAGGGGCAGGGGGATCCCTCGAGCAGTACTTC
>NA|NA|TRBV19|TRBJ1-5
CASNPRGASNQPQHF
TGTGCCAGTAACCCCCGGGGGGCAAGCAATCAGCCCCAGCATTTT
>NA|TRBD2|TRBV6-6|TRBJ2-3
CASSSLSSGGTDTQYF
TGTGCCAGCAGCTCCTTGTCTAGCGGGGGCACAGATACGCAGTATTTT
>NA|TRBD1|TRBV19|TRBJ1-5
CASSLRTGDSNQPQHF
TGTGCCAGTAGTCTCCGGACAGGAGATAGCAATCAGCCCCAGCATTTT
>NA|NA|TRBV6-5|TRBJ1-5
CASSPLTSRAQHF
TGTGCCAGCAGCCCGCTAACCTCTCGGGCCCAGCATTTT
>NA|TRBD1|TRBV6-1|TRBJ2-2
CASRGQGEWTGELFF
TGTGCCAGCAGGGGACAGGGGGAATGGACCGGGGAGCTGTTTTTT
>NA|TRBD1|TRBV19|TRBJ1-2
CASSTRGQGKGYTF
TGTGCCAGTAGTACCCGCGGACAGGGAAAAGGCTACACCTTC
>NA|NA|TRBV21-1|TRBJ2-7
CASSRGRCEREQYF
TGTGCCAGCAGCCGGGGGAGATGCGAACGCGAGCAGTACTTC
>once|NA|TRBV2|TRBJ2-5
CASAVGPETQYF
TGTGCCAGCGCGGTGGGGCCGGAGACCCAGTACTTC
>NA|TRBD1|TRBV7-9|TRBJ2-3
CSSSLTGTGTVTDTQYF
TGTTCCAGCAGCTTAACCGGGACAGGGACTGTCACAGATACGCAGTATTTT
>NA|NA|TRBV5-1|TRBJ1-3
CASSLAGLYSGNTIYF
TGCGCCAGCAGCTTGGCAGGGTTATATTCTGGAAACACCATATATTTT
>NA|TRBD1|TRBV9|TRBJ1-1
CASSVLGQPNTEAFF
TGTGCCAGCAGCGTTTTGGGACAGCCGAACACTGAAGCTTTCTTT
>NA|NA|TRBV27|TRBJ2-2
CASSFSQGNTGELFF
TGTGCCAGCAGTTTTAGTCAGGGGAACACCGGGGAGCTGTTTTTT
>NA|TRBD1|TRBV5-5|TRBJ1-5
CASSFGQGNQPQHF
TGTGCCAGCAGCTTCGGACAGGGCAATCAGCCCCAGCATTTT
>NA|NA|TRBV28|TRBJ2-3
CASSLSTPTAQYF
TGTGCCAGCAGTTTATCTACCCCCACGGCGCAGTATTTT
>NA|NA|TRBV10-1|TRBJ1-6
CASSVTGNDSPLHF
TGCGCCAGCAGTGTCACAGGGAATGATTCACCCCTCCACTTT
>NA|NA|TRBV16|TRBJ2-5
CASSQSMGSQETQYF
TGTGCCAGCAGCCAATCGATGGGCAGTCAAGAGACCCAGTACTTC
>NA|NA|TRBV9|TRBJ2-3
CASSVVDSPPDTQYF
TGTGCCAGCAGCGTAGTCGACTCCCCCCCAGATACGCAGTATTTT
>few|NA|TRBV6-1|TRBJ2-7
CASSDGGFEQYF
TGTGCCAGCAGTGATGGGGGCTTCGAGCAGTACTTC
>NA|TRBD1|TRBV30|TRBJ1-4
CAWLQFGTGGEKLFF
TGTGCCTGGCTGCAATTCGGGACAGGGGGTGAAAAACTGTTTTTT
>NA|NA|TRBV6-1|TRBJ2-6
CASSDFSGANVLTF
TGTGCCAGCAGTGACTTCTCTGGGGCCAACGTCCTGACTTTC
>NA|TRBD1|TRBV6-1|TRBJ1-5
CASSRTGYSNQPQHF
TGTGCCAGCAGTAGGACAGGGTATAGCAATCAGCCCCAGCATTTT